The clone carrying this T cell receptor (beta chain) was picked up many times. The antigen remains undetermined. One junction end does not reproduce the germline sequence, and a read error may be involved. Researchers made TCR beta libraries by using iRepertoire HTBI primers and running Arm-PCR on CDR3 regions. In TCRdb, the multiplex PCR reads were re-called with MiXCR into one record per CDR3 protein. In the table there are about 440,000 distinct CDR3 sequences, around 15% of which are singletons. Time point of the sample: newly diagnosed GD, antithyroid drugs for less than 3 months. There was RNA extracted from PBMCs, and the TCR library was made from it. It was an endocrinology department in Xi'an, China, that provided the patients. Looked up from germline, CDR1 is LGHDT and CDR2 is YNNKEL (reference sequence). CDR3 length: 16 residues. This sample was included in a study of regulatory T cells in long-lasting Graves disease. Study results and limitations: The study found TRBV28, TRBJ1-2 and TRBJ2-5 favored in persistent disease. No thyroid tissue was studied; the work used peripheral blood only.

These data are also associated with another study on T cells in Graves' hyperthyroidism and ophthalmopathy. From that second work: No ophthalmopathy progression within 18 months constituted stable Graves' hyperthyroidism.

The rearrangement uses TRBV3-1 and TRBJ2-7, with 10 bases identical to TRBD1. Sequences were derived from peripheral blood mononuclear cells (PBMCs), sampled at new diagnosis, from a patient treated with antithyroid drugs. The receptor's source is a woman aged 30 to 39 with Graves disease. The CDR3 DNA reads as TGCGCCAGCAGCCAATCCCCTGGACAGGGGGCCTACGAGCAGTACTTC. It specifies CASSQSPGQGAYEQYF.